The clone carrying this T cell receptor beta chain appeared many times. TCRdb fed the 5' RACE reads into MiXCR, producing one record per CDR3 protein. The profile shows 400,000 to 500,000 distinct CDR3 sequences, approximately 17% of them singletons. This sample was taken from a study of identical twins. Germline V gene sequence: CDR1 MNHEY, CDR2 SMNVEV (reference sequence). Trimming left V 5 bases short and J 6 bases short, with 17 bases between. This CDR3 has 14 amino acids. V is TRBV27 and J is TRBJ2-7, with a weak D call TRBD1 (5 bases). Sequenced material: naive T cells sorted from blood. This TCR derives from a man aged 45-65 years in good health. For the CDR3, the DNA is TGTGCCAGCAGTAAGACAGCCCTTATATCCGAGCAGTACTTC. It codes for CASSKTALISEQYF.